A single T cell receptor (beta chain) is shown here with its context. This sample also contains other DNA sequences that code for the same CDR3. Selected positively for CCR7 and CD45RO-negative, naive CD8 cells excluded terminally differentiated effector memory CD45RA+ cells. The data were taken from a study of shared clonotypes between healthy human individuals. Original methodology: Because ImmunoSEQ provided only junction sequences with no quality scores, the filtering differed. The protocol was immunoSEQ multiplex PCR, while the TCRdb copy is restricted to in-frame clones and leaves out a portion. V and J calls and clone size are as listed in that table; D and trimming were resolved from the DNA. The sample records hundreds of thousands of clones, about 96% being singletons. The CDR3 runs 11 residues. Trimming took off 9 bases at V and 6 bases at J, with 9 bases between the two ends. Germline V gene sequence: CDR1 SGHAT, CDR2 FQNNGV.

The receptor comes from a man aged 25 to 40 in good health. The J gene is TRBJ2-1, the V gene TRBV11-2; unclear D gene. Sample: naive CD8+ T cells sorted from blood. The CDR3 coding sequence is TGTGCCAGTTCTGGTGGCAATGAGCAGTTCTTC. It translates to CASSGGNEQFF.